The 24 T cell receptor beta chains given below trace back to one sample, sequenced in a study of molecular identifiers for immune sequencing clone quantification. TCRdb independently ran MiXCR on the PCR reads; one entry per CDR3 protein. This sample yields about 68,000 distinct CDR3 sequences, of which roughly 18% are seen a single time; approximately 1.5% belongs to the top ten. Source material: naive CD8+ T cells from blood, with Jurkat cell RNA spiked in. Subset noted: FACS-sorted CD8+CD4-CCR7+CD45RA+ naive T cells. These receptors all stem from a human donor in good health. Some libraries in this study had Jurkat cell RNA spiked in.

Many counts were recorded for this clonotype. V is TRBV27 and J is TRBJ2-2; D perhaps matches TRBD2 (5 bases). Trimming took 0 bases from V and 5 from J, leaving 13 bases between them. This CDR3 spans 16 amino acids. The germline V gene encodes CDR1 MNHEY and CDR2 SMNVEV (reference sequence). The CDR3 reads CASSLSAGLPTGELFF. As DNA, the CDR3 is TGTGCCAGCAGTTTATCGGCGGGCCTACCGACCGGGGAGCTGTTTTTT.

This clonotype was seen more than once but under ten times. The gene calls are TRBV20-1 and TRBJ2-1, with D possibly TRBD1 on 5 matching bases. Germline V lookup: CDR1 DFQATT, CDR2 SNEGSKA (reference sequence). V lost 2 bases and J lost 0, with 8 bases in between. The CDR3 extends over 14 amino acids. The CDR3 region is CSARTGGSYNEQFF. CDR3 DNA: TGCAGTGCTAGAACAGGCGGCTCCTACAATGAGCAGTTCTTC.

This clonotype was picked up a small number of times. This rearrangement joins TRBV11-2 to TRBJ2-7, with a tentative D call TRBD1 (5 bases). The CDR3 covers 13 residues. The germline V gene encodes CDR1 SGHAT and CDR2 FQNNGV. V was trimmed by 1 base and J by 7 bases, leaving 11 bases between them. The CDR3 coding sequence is TGTGCCAGCAGCTTAGGACAGTCCAGAGAGCAGTACTTC. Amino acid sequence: CASSLGQSREQYF.

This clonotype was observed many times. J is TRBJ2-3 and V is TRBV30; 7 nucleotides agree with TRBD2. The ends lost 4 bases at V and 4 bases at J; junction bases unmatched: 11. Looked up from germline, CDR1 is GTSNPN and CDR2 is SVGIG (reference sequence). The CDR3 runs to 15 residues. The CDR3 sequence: CAWNAGTIPPDTQYF. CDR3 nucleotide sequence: TGTGCCTGGAACGCCGGGACTATACCCCCAGATACGCAGTATTTT.

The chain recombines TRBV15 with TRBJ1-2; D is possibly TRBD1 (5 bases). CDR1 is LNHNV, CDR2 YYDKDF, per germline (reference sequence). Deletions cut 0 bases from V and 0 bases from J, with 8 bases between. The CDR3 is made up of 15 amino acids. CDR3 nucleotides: TGTGCCACCAGCAGAGACCGGGACTCTAACTATGGCTACACCTTC. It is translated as CATSRDRDSNYGYTF. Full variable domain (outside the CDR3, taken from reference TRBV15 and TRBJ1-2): DAMVIQNPRYQVTQFGKPVTLSCSQTLNHNVMYWYQQKSSQAPKLLFHYYDKDFNNEADTPDNFQSRRPNTSFCFLDIRSPGLGDTAMYLCATSRDRDSNYGYTFGSGTRLTVV.

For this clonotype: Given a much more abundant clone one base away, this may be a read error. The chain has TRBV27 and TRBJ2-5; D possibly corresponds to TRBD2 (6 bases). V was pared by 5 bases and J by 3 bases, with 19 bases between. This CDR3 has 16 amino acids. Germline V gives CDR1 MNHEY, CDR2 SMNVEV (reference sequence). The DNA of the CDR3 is TGTGCCAGCAGTCCAAAGCCGGAGGGCTTCGAAGAGACCCAGTACTTC. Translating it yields CASSPKPEGFEETQYF.

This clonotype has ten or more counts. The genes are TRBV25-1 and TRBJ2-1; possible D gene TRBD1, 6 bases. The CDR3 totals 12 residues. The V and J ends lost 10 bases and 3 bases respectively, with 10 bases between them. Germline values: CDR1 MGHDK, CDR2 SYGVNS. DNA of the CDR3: TGTGCCATCCTGGACAGCTACAATGAGCAGTTCTTC. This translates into CAILDSYNEQFF.

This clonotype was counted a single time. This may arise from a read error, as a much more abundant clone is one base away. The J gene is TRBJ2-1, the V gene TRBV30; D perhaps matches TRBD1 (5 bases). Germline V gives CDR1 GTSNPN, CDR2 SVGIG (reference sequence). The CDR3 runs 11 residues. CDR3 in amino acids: CAWSVDNEQLF. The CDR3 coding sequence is TGTGCCTGGAGTGTGGACAATGAGCAGCTCTTC.

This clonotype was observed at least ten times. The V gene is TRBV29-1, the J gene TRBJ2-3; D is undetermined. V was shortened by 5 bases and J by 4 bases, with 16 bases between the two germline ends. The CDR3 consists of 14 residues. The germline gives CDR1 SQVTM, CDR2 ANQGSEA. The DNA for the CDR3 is TGCAGCGTTCTCAGGACCCCTCGGCCAGATACGCAGTATTTT. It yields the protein CSVLRTPRPDTQYF.

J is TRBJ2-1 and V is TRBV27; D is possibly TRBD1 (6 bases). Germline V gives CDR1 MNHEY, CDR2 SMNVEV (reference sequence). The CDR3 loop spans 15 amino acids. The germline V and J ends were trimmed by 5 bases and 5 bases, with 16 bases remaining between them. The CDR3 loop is CASSPGHRSHNEQFF. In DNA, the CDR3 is TGTGCCAGCAGTCCGGGACACCGGAGTCACAATGAGCAGTTCTTC.

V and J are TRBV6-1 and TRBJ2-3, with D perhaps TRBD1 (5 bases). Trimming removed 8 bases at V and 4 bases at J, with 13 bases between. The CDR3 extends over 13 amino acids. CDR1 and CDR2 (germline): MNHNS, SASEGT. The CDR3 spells CASLGPRADTQYF. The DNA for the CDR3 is TGTGCCAGCTTGGGGCCCCGCGCAGATACGCAGTATTTT.

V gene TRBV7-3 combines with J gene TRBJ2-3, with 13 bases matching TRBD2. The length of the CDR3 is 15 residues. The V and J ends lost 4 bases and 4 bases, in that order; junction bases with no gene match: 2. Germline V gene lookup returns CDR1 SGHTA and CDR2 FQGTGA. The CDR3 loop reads CASSSLAGGPDTQYF. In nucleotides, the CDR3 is TGTGCCAGCAGCTCACTAGCGGGAGGGCCAGATACGCAGTATTTT.

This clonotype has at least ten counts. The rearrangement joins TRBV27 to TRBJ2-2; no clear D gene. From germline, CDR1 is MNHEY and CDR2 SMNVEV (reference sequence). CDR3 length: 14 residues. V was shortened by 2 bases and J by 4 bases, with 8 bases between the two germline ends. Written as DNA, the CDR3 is TGTGCCAGCAGTTTACTCACGAGCACCGGGGAGCTGTTTTTT. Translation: CASSLLTSTGELFF.

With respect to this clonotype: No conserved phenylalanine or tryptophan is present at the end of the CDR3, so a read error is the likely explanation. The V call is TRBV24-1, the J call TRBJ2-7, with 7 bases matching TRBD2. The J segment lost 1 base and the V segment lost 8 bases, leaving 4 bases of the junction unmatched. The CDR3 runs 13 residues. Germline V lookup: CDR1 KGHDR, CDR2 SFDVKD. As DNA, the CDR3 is TGTGCCACCAACAGCGGGGAGTCCTACGAGCAGTACCTC. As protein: CATNSGESYEQYL.

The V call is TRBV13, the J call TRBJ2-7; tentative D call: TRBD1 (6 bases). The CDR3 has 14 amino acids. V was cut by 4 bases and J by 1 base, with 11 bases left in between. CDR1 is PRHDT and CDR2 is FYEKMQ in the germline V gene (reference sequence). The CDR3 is CASSYPGHSYEQYF. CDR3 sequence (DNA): TGTGCCAGCAGCTACCCGGGACATTCCTACGAGCAGTACTTC.

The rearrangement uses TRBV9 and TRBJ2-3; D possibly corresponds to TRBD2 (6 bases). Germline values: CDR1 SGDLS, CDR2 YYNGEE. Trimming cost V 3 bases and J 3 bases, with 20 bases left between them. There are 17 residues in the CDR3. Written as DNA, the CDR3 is TGTGCCAGCAGCGGAACCCCTGGACTAACAGTGACAGATACGCAGTATTTT. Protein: CASSGTPGLTVTDTQYF.

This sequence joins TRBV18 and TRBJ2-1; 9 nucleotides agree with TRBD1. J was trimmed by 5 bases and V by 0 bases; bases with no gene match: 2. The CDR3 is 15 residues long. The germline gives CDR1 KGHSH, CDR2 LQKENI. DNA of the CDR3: TGTGCCAGCTCACCACCGGGACAGGGACACAATGAGCAGTTCTTC. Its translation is CASSPPGQGHNEQFF. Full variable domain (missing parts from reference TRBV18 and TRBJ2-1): NAGVMQNPRHLVRRRGQEARLRCSPMKGHSHVYWYRQLPEEGLKFMVYLQKENIIDESGMPKERFSAEFPKEGPSILRIQQVVRGDSAAYFCASSPPGQGHNEQFFGPGTRLTVL.

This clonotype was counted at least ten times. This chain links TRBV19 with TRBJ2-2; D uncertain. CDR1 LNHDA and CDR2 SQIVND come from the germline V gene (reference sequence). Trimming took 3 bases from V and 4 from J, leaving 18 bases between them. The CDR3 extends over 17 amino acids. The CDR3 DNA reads TGTGCCAGTAGTATGATGTGGTCTGAGTTGAGCACCGGGGAGCTGTTTTTT. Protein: CASSMMWSELSTGELFF.

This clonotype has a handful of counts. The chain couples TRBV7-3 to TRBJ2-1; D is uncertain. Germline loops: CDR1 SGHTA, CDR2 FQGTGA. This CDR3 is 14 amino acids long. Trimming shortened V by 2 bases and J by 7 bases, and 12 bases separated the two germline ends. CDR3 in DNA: TGTGCCAGCAGCTTACTCCCCTCACGGAATGAGCAGTTCTTC. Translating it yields CASSLLPSRNEQFF.

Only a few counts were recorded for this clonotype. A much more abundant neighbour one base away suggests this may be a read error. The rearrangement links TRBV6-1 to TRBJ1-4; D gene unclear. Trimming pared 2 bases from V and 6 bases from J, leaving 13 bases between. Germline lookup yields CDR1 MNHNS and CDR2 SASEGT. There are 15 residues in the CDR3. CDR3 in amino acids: CASSEPPCRYEKLFF. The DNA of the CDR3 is TGTGCCAGCAGTGAACCCCCCTGTCGGTATGAAAAACTGTTTTTT.

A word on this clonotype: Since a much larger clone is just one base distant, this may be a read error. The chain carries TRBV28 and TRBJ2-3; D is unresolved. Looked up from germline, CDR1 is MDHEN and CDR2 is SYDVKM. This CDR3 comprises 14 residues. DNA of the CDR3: TGTGCCAGCAGTTTGACTCTGGGCACAGATACGCGGTATTTT. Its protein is CASSLTLGTDTRYF.

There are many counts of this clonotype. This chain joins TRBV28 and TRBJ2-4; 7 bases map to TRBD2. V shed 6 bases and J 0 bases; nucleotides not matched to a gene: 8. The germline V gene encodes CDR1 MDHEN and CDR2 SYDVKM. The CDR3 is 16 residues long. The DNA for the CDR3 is TGTGCCAGCAGGGGGCTAGCGGAAGTAGCCAAAAACATTCAGTACTTC. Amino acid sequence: CASRGLAEVAKNIQYF.

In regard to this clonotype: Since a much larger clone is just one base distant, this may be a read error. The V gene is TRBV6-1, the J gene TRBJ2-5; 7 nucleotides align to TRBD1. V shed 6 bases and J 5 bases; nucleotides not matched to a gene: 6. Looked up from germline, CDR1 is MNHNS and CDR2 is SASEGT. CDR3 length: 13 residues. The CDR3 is CASRETGAETQYF. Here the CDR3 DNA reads TGTGCCAGCAGAGAAACAGGGGCGGAGACCCAGTACTTC.

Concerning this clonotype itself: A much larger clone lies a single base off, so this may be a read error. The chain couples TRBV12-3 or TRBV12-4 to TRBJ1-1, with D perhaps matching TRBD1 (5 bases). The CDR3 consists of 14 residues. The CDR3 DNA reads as TGTGCCCGCAGTTTAGCGGTCGCGGGGCCTGAAGCTTTCTTT. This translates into CARSLAVAGPEAFF.